Presented here are 15 T cell receptor beta chains from one specimen sequenced in a study of T cell repertoires in cytomegalovirus infection. No antigen is known for these receptors. MiXCR was run by TCRdb on the reads, yielding one entry per CDR3 protein. This table holds just over 450,000 distinct CDR3 sequences, approximately 46% found once. Sequencing used cultured PBMCs, obtained from culture after CMV antigen stimulation. The receptors here all came from a human donor in good health (CMV status not recorded). Some clones in this sample may be carry-over from other donors' samples.

V and J are TRBV18 and TRBJ2-1; D gene unclear. V dropped 1 base and J dropped 9 bases, with 10 bases sitting between them. Looked up from germline, CDR1 is KGHSH and CDR2 is LQKENI. CDR3 length: 13 residues. CDR3 in amino acids: CASSPQERGEQFF. The CDR3 DNA sequence: TGTGCCAGCTCACCACAGGAGCGAGGTGAGCAGTTCTTC.

The chain recombines TRBV12-3 or TRBV12-4 with TRBJ1-6; 8 nucleotides align to TRBD1. The CDR3 consists of 14 residues. V dropped 6 bases and J dropped 7; count of bases not matched to a gene: 5. The CDR3 nucleotides are TGTGCCAGCAGCACCGGGACAGGCAATTCACCCCTCCACTTT. Protein sequence: CASSTGTGNSPLHF.

The chain links TRBV6-1 to TRBJ2-7; D remains unclear. The length of the CDR3 is 12 residues. Germline lookup yields CDR1 MNHNS and CDR2 SASEGT. Trimming stripped 4 bases from V and 3 bases from J, with 7 bases between. CDR3 sequence reads: CASSVWGYEQYF. Written as DNA, the CDR3 is TGTGCCAGCAGTGTCTGGGGCTACGAGCAGTACTTC.

This clonotype occurred a few times. This rearrangement joins TRBV30 to TRBJ2-7, with 10 bases matching TRBD2. Trimming at V came to 0 bases and at J to 6 bases, leaving 11 bases not matched to a gene. The germline CDR1 and CDR2 sequences are GTSNPN and SVGIG (reference sequence). This CDR3 is built from 16 residues. CDR3 DNA: TGTGCCTGGAGTGTACTTCAGCGGGAGGGCCTGAGCGAGCAGTACTTC. Its translation is CAWSVLQREGLSEQYF.

V and J are TRBV7-9 and TRBJ2-5; D not resolved. V dropped 5 bases and J dropped 5 bases, with 15 bases sitting between them. Looked up from germline, CDR1 is SEHNR and CDR2 is FQNEAQ (reference sequence). This CDR3 is built from 14 residues. CDR3 DNA: TGTGCCAGCAGCCTCCCGACCCAATACGAGACCCAGTACTTC. As protein: CASSLPTQYETQYF.

The gene calls are TRBV19 and TRBJ2-5, with D possibly TRBD1 on 6 matching bases. V lost 4 bases to trimming and J lost 3 bases, with 9 bases between them. CDR1 is LNHDA, CDR2 SQIVND, per germline (reference sequence). CDR3 length equals 13 residues. This CDR3 is CASSKGQEETQYF. The CDR3, as DNA: TGTGCCAGTAGTAAGGGACAAGAAGAGACCCAGTACTTC.

J is TRBJ2-1 and V is TRBV11-3; 8 bases are shared with TRBD2. CDR1 and CDR2 (germline): SGHNT, YENEEA. The CDR3 has 13 amino acids. Germline trimming cut 2 bases from V and 9 bases from J; bases unmatched to any gene: 3. For the CDR3, the DNA is TGTGCCAGCAGCTTAAGACGGGAGGGTGAGCAGTTCTTC. Translated: CASSLRREGEQFF.

The genes are TRBV20-1 and TRBJ1-1; the D gene is possibly TRBD1 (5 bases). The germline CDR1 and CDR2 sequences are DFQATT and SNEGSKA (reference sequence). This CDR3 spans 13 amino acids. V lost 3 bases and J 1 base, leaving 9 bases between the germline ends. For the CDR3, the DNA is TGCAGTGCTAGCGTACAGGAGAACACTGAAGCTTTCTTT. Its translation is CSASVQENTEAFF.

The chain combines TRBV12-3 or TRBV12-4 with TRBJ2-6; no definite D call. CDR3 size: 15 residues. The V end was cut by 3 bases, the J end by 4 bases, with 10 bases between. CDR3 amino acids: CASSFRAVGANVLTF. In DNA form, the CDR3 reads TGTGCCAGCAGTTTCCGCGCGGTCGGGGCCAACGTCCTGACTTTC.

The chain carries TRBV4-1 and TRBJ2-3; 8 bases map to TRBD2. CDR1 is MGHRA, CDR2 YSYEKL, per germline. The CDR3 has 17 amino acids. After removal of 1 base from V and 0 bases from J, the junction contained 6 bases not matched to a gene. The DNA for the CDR3 is TGCGCCAGCAGCCAAGGGGCAGCGGGAGACAGCACAGATACGCAGTATTTT. Translation gives CASSQGAAGDSTDTQYF.

Only one count was recorded for this clonotype. The CDR3 loop reads CASSQGQGDEQFF. As DNA, the CDR3 is TGTGCCAGCAGCCAAGGACAGGGCGATGAGCAGTTCTTC. V gene TRBV4-2 combines with J gene TRBJ2-1, with 7 bases matching TRBD1. This CDR3 region has 13 residues. The V and J ends lost 1 base and 8 bases, in that order; junction bases with no gene match: 2. CDR1 and CDR2 from the germline V gene are LGHNA and YNFKEQ.

The chain couples TRBV7-6 to TRBJ1-1, with D possibly being TRBD1 (5 bases). The CDR3 covers 15 residues. V lost 5 bases and J lost 1, with 14 bases in between. CDR1 SGHVS and CDR2 FNYEAQ come from the germline V gene. The CDR3 DNA sequence: TGTGCCAGCAGCCCTTGGGGCAGGGCGAACACTGAAGCTTTCTTT. Its translation: CASSPWGRANTEAFF. The full variable domain, rest sourced from reference TRBV7-6 and TRBJ1-1, is GAGVSQSPRYKVTKRGQDVALRCDPISGHVSLYWYRQALGQGPEFLTYFNYEAQQDKSGLPNDRFSAERPEGSISTLTIQRTEQRDSAMYRCASSPWGRANTEAFFGQGTRLTVV.

The chain employs TRBV30 and TRBJ1-1; the D is unclear. CDR1 is GTSNPN, CDR2 SVGIG, per germline (reference sequence). The V end lost 2 bases, the J end lost 2 bases, and 9 bases lay between the germline ends. CDR3 length: 13 residues. The CDR3 loop is CAWSSQQNTEAFF. Written as DNA, the CDR3 is TGTGCCTGGAGTTCACAGCAAAACACTGAAGCTTTCTTT.

This sequence joins TRBV10-3 and TRBJ2-1, with 9 positions matching TRBD2. The CDR3 sequence is 15 residues long. Germline trimming cut 6 bases from V and 6 bases from J; bases unmatched to any gene: 9. Germline assignment: CDR1 ENHRY and CDR2 SYGVKD. CDR3 amino acids: CAISGASGEINEQFF. The CDR3, as DNA: TGTGCCATCAGCGGCGCTAGCGGGGAAATCAATGAGCAGTTCTTC.

This chain joins TRBV7-2 and TRBJ2-4, with 10 bases that match TRBD1. This CDR3 comprises 13 residues. CDR1 is SGHTA, CDR2 FQGNSA, per germline. V trimming: 4 bases; J trimming: 15 bases; junction bases outside the gene matches: 9. CDR3 nucleotide sequence: TGTGCCAGCAGCTGGGACAGGGGCGCTCCCCTGTACTTC. Its protein is CASSWDRGAPLYF. Drawing the rest from reference TRBV7-2 and TRBJ2-4, the complete variable domain is GAGVSQSPSNKVTEKGKDVELRCDPISGHTALYWYRQSLGQGLEFLIYFQGNSAPDKSGLPSDRFSAERTGGSVSTLTIQRTQQEDSAVYLCASSWDRGAPLYFGAGTRLSVL.